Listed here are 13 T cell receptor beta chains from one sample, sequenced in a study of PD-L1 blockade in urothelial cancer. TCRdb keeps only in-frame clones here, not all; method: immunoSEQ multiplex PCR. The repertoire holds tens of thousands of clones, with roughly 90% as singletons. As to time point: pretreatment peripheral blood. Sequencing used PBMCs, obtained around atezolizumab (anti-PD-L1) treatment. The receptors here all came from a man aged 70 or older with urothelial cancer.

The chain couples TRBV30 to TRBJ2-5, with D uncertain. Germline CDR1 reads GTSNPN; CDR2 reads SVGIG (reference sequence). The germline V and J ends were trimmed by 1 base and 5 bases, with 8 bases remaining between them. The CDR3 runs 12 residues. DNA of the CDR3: TGTGCCTGGAGTGGTCCGGTCGAGACCCAGTACTTC. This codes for CAWSGPVETQYF. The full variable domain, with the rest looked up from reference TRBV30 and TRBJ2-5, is SQTIHQWPATLVQPVGSPLSLECTVEGTSNPNLYWYRQAAGRGLQLLFYSVGIGQISSEVPQNLSASRPQDRQFILSSKKLLLSDSGFYLCAWSGPVETQYFGPGTRLLVL.

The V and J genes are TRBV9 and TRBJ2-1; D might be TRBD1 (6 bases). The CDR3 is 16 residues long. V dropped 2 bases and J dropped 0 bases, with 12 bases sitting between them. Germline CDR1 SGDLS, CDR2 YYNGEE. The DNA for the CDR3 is TGTGCCAGCAGCGTGCGAGGGGACAACTCCTACAATGAGCAGTTCTTC. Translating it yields CASSVRGDNSYNEQFF.

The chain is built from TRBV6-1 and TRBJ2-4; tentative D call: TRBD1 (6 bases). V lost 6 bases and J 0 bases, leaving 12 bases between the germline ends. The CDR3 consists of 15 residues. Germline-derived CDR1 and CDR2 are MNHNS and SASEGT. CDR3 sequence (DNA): TGTGCCAGCAGCCCGGGACATCTAGCCAAAAACATTCAGTACTTC. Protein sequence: CASSPGHLAKNIQYF.

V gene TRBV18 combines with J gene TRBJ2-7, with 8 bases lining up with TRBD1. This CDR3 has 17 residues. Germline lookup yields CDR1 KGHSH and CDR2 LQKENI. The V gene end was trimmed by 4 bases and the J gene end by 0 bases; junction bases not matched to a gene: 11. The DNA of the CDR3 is TGTGCCAGCTCACTAGGAGTGACAGGGGCTTACTCCTACGAGCAGTACTTC. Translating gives CASSLGVTGAYSYEQYF.

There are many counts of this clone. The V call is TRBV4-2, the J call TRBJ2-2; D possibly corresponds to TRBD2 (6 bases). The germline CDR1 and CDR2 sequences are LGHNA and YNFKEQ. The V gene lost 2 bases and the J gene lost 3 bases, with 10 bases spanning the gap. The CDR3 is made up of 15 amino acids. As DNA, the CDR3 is TGTGCCAGCAGCCAACCGGGACTCGACACCGGGGAGCTGTTTTTT. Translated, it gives CASSQPGLDTGELFF.

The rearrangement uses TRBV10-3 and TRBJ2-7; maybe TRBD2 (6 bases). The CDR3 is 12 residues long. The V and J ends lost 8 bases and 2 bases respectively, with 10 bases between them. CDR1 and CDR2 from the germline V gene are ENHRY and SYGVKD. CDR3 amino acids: CAIADYTYEQYF. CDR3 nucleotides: TGTGCCATCGCGGACTATACCTACGAGCAGTACTTC.

The CDR3 sequence: CAIRGTSGGVTSTDTQYF. The DNA for the CDR3 is TGTGCCATCAGGGGGACTAGCGGGGGGGTGACTAGCACAGATACGCAGTATTTT. The chain links TRBV10-3 to TRBJ2-3; 16 bases align to TRBD2. The V gene's germline CDR1 is ENHRY and CDR2 SYGVKD. The CDR3 extends over 18 amino acids. V trimming: 6 bases; J trimming: 0 bases; junction bases outside the gene matches: 6.

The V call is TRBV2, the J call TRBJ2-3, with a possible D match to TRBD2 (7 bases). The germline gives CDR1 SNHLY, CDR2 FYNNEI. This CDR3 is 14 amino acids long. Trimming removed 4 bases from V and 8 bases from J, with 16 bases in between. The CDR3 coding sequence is TGTGCCAGCAGTGGGGAGGGGGGGGCAGGTACGCAGTATTTT. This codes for CASSGEGGAGTQYF.

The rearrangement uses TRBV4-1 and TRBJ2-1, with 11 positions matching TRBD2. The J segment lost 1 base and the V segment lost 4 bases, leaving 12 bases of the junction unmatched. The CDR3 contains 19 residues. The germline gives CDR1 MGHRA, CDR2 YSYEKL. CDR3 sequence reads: CASSPGMTSGAPSYNEQFF. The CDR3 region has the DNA TGCGCCAGCAGCCCGGGCATGACTAGCGGGGCCCCTTCCTACAATGAGCAGTTCTTC.

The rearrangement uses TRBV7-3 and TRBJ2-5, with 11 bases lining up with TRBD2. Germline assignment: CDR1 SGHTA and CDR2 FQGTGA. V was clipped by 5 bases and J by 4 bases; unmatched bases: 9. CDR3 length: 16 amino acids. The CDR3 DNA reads TGTGCCAGCAGCGAGCCGCTAGCGGGAGGTAGAGAGACCCAGTACTTC. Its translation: CASSEPLAGGRETQYF.

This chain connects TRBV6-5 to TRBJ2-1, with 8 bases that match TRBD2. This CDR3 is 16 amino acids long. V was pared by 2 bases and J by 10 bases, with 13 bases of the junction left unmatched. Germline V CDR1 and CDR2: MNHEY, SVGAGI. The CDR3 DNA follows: TGTGCCAGCAGTTACCACGGGAGGGCAAAGGGCAGAGAGCAGTTCTTC. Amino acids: CASSYHGRAKGREQFF.

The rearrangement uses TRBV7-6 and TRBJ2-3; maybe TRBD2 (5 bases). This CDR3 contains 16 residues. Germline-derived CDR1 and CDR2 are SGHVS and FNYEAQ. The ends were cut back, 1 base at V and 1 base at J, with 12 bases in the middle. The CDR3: CASSLGSGIGTDTQYF. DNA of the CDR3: TGTGCCAGCAGCTTAGGATCGGGGATTGGCACAGATACGCAGTATTTT.

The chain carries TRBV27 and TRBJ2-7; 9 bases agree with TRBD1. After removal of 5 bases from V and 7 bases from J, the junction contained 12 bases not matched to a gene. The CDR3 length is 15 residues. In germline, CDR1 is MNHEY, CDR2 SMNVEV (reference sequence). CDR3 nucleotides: TGTGCCAGCAGTACCGGGACAGGGTCCTTTCGTGAGCAGTACTTC. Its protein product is CASSTGTGSFREQYF.